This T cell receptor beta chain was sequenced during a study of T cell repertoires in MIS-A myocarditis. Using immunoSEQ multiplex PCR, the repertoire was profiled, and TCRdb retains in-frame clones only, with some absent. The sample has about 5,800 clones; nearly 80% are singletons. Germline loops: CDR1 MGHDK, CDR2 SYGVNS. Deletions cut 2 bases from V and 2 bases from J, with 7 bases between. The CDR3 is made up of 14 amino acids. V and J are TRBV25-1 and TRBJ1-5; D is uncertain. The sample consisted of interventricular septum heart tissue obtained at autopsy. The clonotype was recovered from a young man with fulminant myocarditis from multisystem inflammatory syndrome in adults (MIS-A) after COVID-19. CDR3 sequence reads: CASSEGDGNQPQHF. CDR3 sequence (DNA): TGTGCCAGCAGTGAAGGCGACGGCAATCAGCCCCAGCATTTT.